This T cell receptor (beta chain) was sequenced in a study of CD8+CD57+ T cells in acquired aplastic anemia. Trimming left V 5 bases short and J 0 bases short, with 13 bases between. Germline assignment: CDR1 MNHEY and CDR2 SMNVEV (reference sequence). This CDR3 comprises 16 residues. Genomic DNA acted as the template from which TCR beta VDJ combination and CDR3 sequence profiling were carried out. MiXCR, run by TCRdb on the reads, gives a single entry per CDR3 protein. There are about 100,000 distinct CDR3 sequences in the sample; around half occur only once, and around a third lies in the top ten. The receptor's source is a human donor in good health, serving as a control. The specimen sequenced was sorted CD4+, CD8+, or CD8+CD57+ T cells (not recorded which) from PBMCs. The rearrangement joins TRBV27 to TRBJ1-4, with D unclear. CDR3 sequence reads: CASSPSGEPTNEKLFF. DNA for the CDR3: TGTGCCAGCAGTCCTTCCGGGGAGCCAACTAATGAAAAACTGTTTTTT. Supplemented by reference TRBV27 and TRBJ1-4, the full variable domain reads EAQVTQNPRYLITVTGKKLTVTCSQNMNHEYMSWYRQDPGLGLRQIYYSMNVEVTDKGDVPEGYKVSRKEKRNFPLILESPSPNQTSLYFCASSPSGEPTNEKLFFGSGTQLSVL.